The clone carrying this T cell receptor (beta chain) has only a few counts. Its antigen is currently unknown. The data stem from a study of T cell repertoires in cytomegalovirus infection. Overall study: CMV epitopes in the study were HLA-C-restricted (recently identified) and HLA-B-restricted (well studied). Public TCR beta signatures provided an indication of both CMV infection and a matching HLA type. Regarding the study as a whole: Carriers of CMV and the relevant HLA type were discriminated by public TCR beta frequency.

Germline V gene data show CDR1 as SGHVS and CDR2 as FQNEAQ. CDR3 length equals 14 residues. With 5 bases removed from V and 3 bases from J, the gap between germline ends came to 11 bases. One entry per CDR3 protein results from TCRdb running MiXCR on the reads. The table lists about 700,000 distinct CDR3 sequences, around 31% of them singletons. The receptor comes from a human donor in good health (CMV status not recorded). Some clones in this sample may be carry-over from other donors' samples. The chain recombines TRBV7-8 with TRBJ1-5; D not certain. The sequenced sample was cultured PBMCs, obtained from culture after CMV antigen stimulation. The CDR3 nucleotides read TGTGCCAGCAGCGGTAGGGCACTCAATCAGCCCCAGCATTTT. This gives the protein CASSGRALNQPQHF.